Listed below are T cell receptor beta chains from one sample, sequenced in a study of radiotherapy plus CTLA-4 blockade in lung cancer. This table comes from immunoSEQ multiplex PCR, and its TCRdb copy is limited to in-frame clones, with some not included. Of approximately 52,000 clones in the sample, 70% to 80% were seen once. The sequencing used peripheral blood, collected from a patient treated with radiotherapy plus ipilimumab. These receptors all come from a human donor with non-small cell lung cancer who had a complete response to radiotherapy plus ipilimumab. Each CDR3 is given with its conserved first and last residue. The D gene is left open where the match is weak. For some rows the clone size is stated as once, few or many, or as a class when expanded; others skip it.

V gene	J gene	clone size	D gene	CDR3 DNA	CDR3 protein
TRBV4-1	TRBJ1-3	NA	NA	TGCGCCAGCAGCCAAGATGTCCCCGGGTCATACTCTGGAAACACCATATATTTT	CASSQDVPGSYSGNTIYF
TRBV30	TRBJ2-3	NA	TRBD1	TGTGCCTGGATCCGTAGACAGGGCGGCACAGATACGCAGTATTTT	CAWIRRQGGTDTQYF
TRBV30	TRBJ1-1	NA	TRBD1	TGTGCCTGGAGTTCCCCGACAGGGAGGCGGACTGAAGCTTTCTTT	CAWSSPTGRRTEAFF
TRBV6-1	TRBJ2-7	NA	TRBD1	TGTGCCAGCAGTGTACAGGGGGCGGGTTCCTACGAGCAGTACTTC	CASSVQGAGSYEQYF
TRBV2	TRBJ1-1	NA	TRBD1	TGTGCCAGCAGTGGGGACAGGCGAACTGAAGCTTTCTTT	CASSGDRRTEAFF
TRBV27	TRBJ2-5	NA	NA	TGTGCCAGCAGTTGGAGGCAGGGGCGCCAAGAGACCCAGTACTTC	CASSWRQGRQETQYF
TRBV28	TRBJ1-2	NA	NA	TGTGCCAGCAGTTTATTTGGGGAGGATGGCTACACCTTC	CASSLFGEDGYTF
TRBV10-1	TRBJ2-7	NA	NA	TGCGCCAGCAGTGAGTCGGGCTCATCATCCGAGCAGTACTTC	CASSESGSSSEQYF
TRBV25-1	TRBJ2-1	once	NA	TGTGCCAGCAGTGAATATATCAATGAGCAGTTCTTC	CASSEYINEQFF
TRBV9	TRBJ2-7	NA	NA	TGTGCCAGCAGCGTAGGCGACAGACCCTACGAGCAGTACTTC	CASSVGDRPYEQYF